This T cell receptor beta chain derives from a study of blood T cell repertoires in COVID-19. At the level of the study: Sample material is recorded as cDNA or gDNA derived from T cells, B-cell-depleted T cells, or PBMCs.

The CDR3 covers 13 residues. Germline V gives CDR1 GTSNPN, CDR2 SVGIG (reference sequence). V was pared by 5 bases and J by 2 bases, with 12 bases between. In the original analysis: By means of reference gene primer amplification, nucleated cell counts were estimated. Clones were sequenced by immunoSEQ multiplex PCR, and TCRdb holds only the in-frame ones, with some missing. V, J and clone size derive from that table, while D and trimming were established from the DNA sequence. Of some 250,000 clones listed, around 90% were seen once; the top ten hold 2.3%. Participants' own reports of clinical history determined their cohort assignment.

Sequenced material: PBMCs or T cells enriched from blood (not recorded which). This TCR came from a woman aged 40-49 years with acute COVID-19. The chain carries TRBV30 and TRBJ1-2, with D possibly TRBD1 on 5 matching bases. The CDR3 DNA follows: TGTGCCTGGGGGACTTCGGGGAACTATGGCTACACCTTC. Protein: CAWGTSGNYGYTF. Complete variable domain (other parts from reference TRBV30 and TRBJ1-2): SQTIHQWPATLVQPVGSPLSLECTVEGTSNPNLYWYRQAAGRGLQLLFYSVGIGQISSEVPQNLSASRPQDRQFILSSKKLLLSDSGFYLCAWGTSGNYGYTFGSGTRLTVV.